This record looks at one T cell receptor (beta chain) sequence and its context. The junction had 4 bases not matched to a gene; V was cut back by 2 bases and J by 2 bases. Germline lookup yields CDR1 SGHTA and CDR2 FQGTGA. The CDR3 runs 16 residues. Method: immunoSEQ multiplex PCR; TCRdb's copy keeps in-frame clones and lacks some. The sample lists approximately 100,000 clones, roughly nine tenths occurring once. These data are taken from a study of blood T cell repertoires in COVID-19. Material for sequencing was peripheral blood. The TCR comes from a human donor in a cohort sampled during active COVID-19. V usage is TRBV7-3 and J usage is TRBJ2-3, with 10 bases lining up with TRBD2. CDR3 nucleotides: TGTGCCAGCAGCTTACGAGCGGGAGGGTACACAGATACGCAGTATTTT. Translated, it gives CASSLRAGGYTDTQYF.